Below, one TCR beta chain is given with its context. The antigen it recognizes is unknown. Germline and junction disagree at one end, which may indicate a read error. RNA from unsorted whole blood was extracted with TRIzol reagent, and germline DNA was obtained with the DNeasy Blood & Tissue kit. Patients had chronic HBV infection and were treatment-naive at sampling. Before surgery, approximately 3.8 milliliters of peripheral blood were collected into K2EDTA tubes. This sample was included in a study of tumor-infiltrating lymphocytes in primary liver carcinoma (dated by TCRdb to the late 2010s). Study-wide context: Roughly five patients with histopathologically diagnosed primary liver carcinoma underwent surgical resection in China between November 2015 and early 2016. TCRbeta repertoire sequencing, expression microarrays and whole-exome sequencing were combined in the study across five regions of each liver tumor, with adjacent normal tissue and blood also included. A total of approximately 35 specimens from 5 patients, comprising approximately 25 tumor regions, 5 adjacent noncancerous liver tissues and 5 peripheral blood samples, were covered by TCRbeta repertoire sequencing. Samples yielded roughly 3.65 to 7.5 million productive TCRbeta reads; read depth did not differ significantly between tissue types. Technical replicate repertoires showed high reproducibility, with mean shared-clone rates around 0.91 and correlation coefficients above 0.98. Of the five patients (three men and two women, aged 30 to 69 years), four had hepatocellular carcinoma and one had combined HCC and intrahepatic cholangiocarcinoma. The five patients had tumors staged T1-T3 N0M0, with maximum diameters ranging from about 4.2 to 11 cm.

CDR1 and CDR2, looked up from the germline V gene, are MNHEY and SVGEGT. Reading from cysteine to phenylalanine, the CDR3 counts 17 amino acids. The only DNA kept is the CDR3, 51 bases in frame from the first base. Starting from 450 to 500 ng total RNA, TCRbeta-specific cDNA was produced by reverse transcription with a constant-region primer and ProtoScript II reverse transcriptase. TCRbeta libraries were built with three nested multiplex PCR rounds, a slightly modified ARM-PCR procedure. Each of the first two PCR rounds ran for approximately 10 cycles using multiplex TRBV1-TRBV30 forward primers together with a Cbeta reverse primer. Sample barcodes and Illumina adapters were attached in a final 25-cycle PCR using Deep VentR polymerase. Before sequencing, amplicons between 200 and 500 bp were purified from gel using a QIAquick gel extraction kit. TCRbeta amplicons were sequenced on an Illumina HiSeq 2500 with 250-bp paired-end reads. The paper's processing steps were these. Reads were quality-trimmed with Trimmomatic v0.33, and paired reads were merged with FLASH v1.2.11 to recover full CDR3 sequences. V, D and J germline segments were assigned to the rearranged TCRbeta sequences using MiGEC v1.2.1b. Clonotype statistics, along with Shannon-Wiener diversity indices, were calculated using VDJtools v1.0.0. To reduce sampling bias, subsequent analyses other than the diversity analysis used only the 250 most abundant clonotypes in each sample. The public reads were reanalyzed by TCRdb: fastp trimming at Q25, MiXCR alignment, in-frame beta chains only. Each CDR3 protein appears once, grouped with its most common genes and DNA. TCRdb's processing, not the authors' own work, is the source of the V and J calls. In all, the sample holds 320,000 or so distinct CDR3 sequences, and 65% of those were seen once. Around 9.5% of the sample is in the top ten clones.

Overall study outcomes, separate from this receptor: Only the TCR beta chain was sequenced, so true repertoire diversity is likely underestimated because unpaired alpha chains were not captured. The study included only a handful of patients, and the authors note findings should be validated in a larger study. Since the samples were bulk and unsorted, there was no way to compare CD4+ and CD8+ T cell repertoires. Compared with blood, tumors had a significantly larger share of the repertoire taken up by the top 250 clones (p = 0.039). Repertoire overlap was found to be higher between tumor regions (mean around 35%) than between tumor-adjacent (about 17%) or tumor-blood (around 14%) pairs, consistent with antigen-driven expansion.

The rearranged segments are TRBV6-2 or TRBV6-3 and TRBJ2-3, and 10 bases in between align with TRBD2. Sequenced material: peripheral blood. The clonotype originates from a man aged 40-55 years with primary liver carcinoma and hepatitis B virus infection. The CDR3 in this case is CANSYGLAGVGTDTQYF. DNA sequence: TGTGCCAACAGTTACGGGCTAGCGGGAGTTGGCACAGATACGCAGTATTTT.